Listed here are 18 T cell receptor beta chains from one sample, sequenced in a study of regulatory dendritic cells for organ transplantation. Profiling relied on immunoSEQ multiplex PCR, and the TCRdb table lists in-frame clones only, not all of them. Of some 40,000 clones in the sample, just over 90% were seen once. Sequenced sample: naive CD8+ T cells from blood. Noted subset: CD45RA+ naive T cells. These TCRs come from a human donor in good health.

This rearrangement joins TRBV13 to TRBJ2-5; 8 bases are a match to TRBD2. CDR1 and CDR2 from the germline V gene are PRHDT and FYEKMQ (reference sequence). V was clipped by 7 bases and J by 0 bases; unmatched bases: 4. The CDR3 spans 14 residues. DNA of the CDR3: TGTGCCAGCATCAATAGCGGGAACCAAGAGACCCAGTACTTC. This translates into CASINSGNQETQYF.

V is TRBV2 and J is TRBJ1-2; perhaps TRBD1 as D (5 bases). Germline V lookup: CDR1 SNHLY, CDR2 FYNNEI. V was trimmed by 4 bases and J by 6 bases, leaving 18 bases between them. This CDR3 is built from 15 residues. DNA of the CDR3: TGTGCCAGCAGTGGTCAGTCTGGGGCCCAGGATGGCTACACCTTC. Its protein is CASSGQSGAQDGYTF.

As regards this clone: A junction end diverges from the germline sequence, so it may reflect a read error. The chain couples TRBV7-7 to TRBJ2-1; 8 bases fit TRBD2. This CDR3 is built from 13 residues. The germline gives CDR1 SSHAT, CDR2 FNYEAQ (reference sequence). The CDR3 loop is CASSGGGDNEQFF. In DNA, the CDR3 is TGTGCTAGCAGCGGGGGAGGGGACAATGAGCAGTTCTTC.

A few counts support this clone. This sequence joins TRBV2 and TRBJ1-6; a possible D gene is TRBD1 (5 bases). The germline V gene encodes CDR1 SNHLY and CDR2 FYNNEI. The CDR3 has 13 residues. CDR3 in DNA: TGTGCTCTATTGTCAGGGCAGAATTCACCCCTCCACTTT. It encodes CALLSGQNSPLHF.

In DNA form, the CDR3 reads TGCGCCAGCAGCCAAGATGGGGAACAGAACTATGGCTACACCTTC. Its translation: CASSQDGEQNYGYTF. V is TRBV4-3 and J is TRBJ1-2; D unresolved. The CDR3 sequence is 15 residues long. The V gene lost 0 bases and the J gene lost 2 bases, with 10 bases spanning the gap. The germline CDR1 and CDR2 sequences are LGHNA and YSLEER.

This chain connects TRBV4-2 to TRBJ1-2; 7 bases match TRBD1. The ends lost 0 bases at V and 5 bases at J; junction bases unmatched: 3. Germline lookup yields CDR1 LGHNA and CDR2 YNFKEQ. This CDR3 region has 14 residues. The CDR3 DNA sequence: TGTGCCAGCAGCCAAGAGGGACAGCCTTATGGCTACACCTTC. It codes for CASSQEGQPYGYTF.

This clone was observed once. The rearrangement joins TRBV6-4 to TRBJ2-7, with D perhaps TRBD1 (6 bases). The CDR3 sequence is 15 residues long. Trimming stripped 4 bases from V and 4 bases from J, with 17 bases between. Germline V lookup: CDR1 MRHNA, CDR2 SNTAGT. The chain's CDR3 is CASSVIDRLEYEQYF. The CDR3 DNA follows: TGTGCCAGCAGTGTCATCGACAGGCTTGAATACGAGCAGTACTTC.

The chain recombines TRBV6-1 with TRBJ2-7, with TRBD2 identical over 10 bases. CDR3 size: 14 residues. Germline loops: CDR1 MNHNS, CDR2 SASEGT. J lost 3 bases, V lost 4 bases, and 3 bases had no gene match. The CDR3, as DNA: TGTGCCAGCAGTGGAGCGGGGGGGATCTACGAGCAGTACTTC. Translation: CASSGAGGIYEQYF.

The CDR3 nucleotides read TGTGCCAGCAGCTTACGGGGGAACACTGAAGCTTTCTTT. This translates into CASSLRGNTEAFF. This chain uses TRBV7-8 with TRBJ1-1; D uncertain. Germline V gene lookup returns CDR1 SGHVS and CDR2 FQNEAQ. The CDR3 is 13 residues long. Deletions cut 2 bases from V and 1 base from J, with 5 bases between.

The rearrangement joins TRBV9 to TRBJ2-1; D is unresolved. Trimming took 4 bases from V and 4 from J, leaving 12 bases between them. Germline-derived CDR1 and CDR2 are SGDLS and YYNGEE. The CDR3 is made up of 14 amino acids. CDR3 region: CASSPSRIYNEQFF. The DNA of the CDR3 is TGTGCCAGCAGCCCCAGCCGGATTTACAATGAGCAGTTCTTC.

J is TRBJ1-1 and V is TRBV2; D may be TRBD1 (6 bases). The CDR3 totals 12 residues. Per germline, CDR1 SNHLY and CDR2 FYNNEI. V was trimmed by 8 bases and J by 6 bases, leaving 13 bases between them. The CDR3, as DNA: TGTGCCAGCCGCGGACAGCCGTCTGAAGCTTTCTTT. The encoded protein is CASRGQPSEAFF. Looking up the rest from reference TRBV2 and TRBJ1-1 gives the full variable domain: EPEVTQTPSHQVTQMGQEVILRCVPISNHLYFYWYRQILGQKVEFLVSFYNNEISEKSEIFDDQFSVERPDGSNFTLKIRSTKLEDSAMYFCASRGQPSEAFFGQGTRLTVV.

The chain carries TRBV5-8 and TRBJ1-5; 7 positions agree with TRBD1. In germline, CDR1 is SGHTS, CDR2 YDEGEE. V shed 4 bases and J 7 bases; nucleotides not matched to a gene: 11. This CDR3 has 15 amino acids. In DNA form, the CDR3 reads TGTGCCAGCAGCGCCTACCCCGGGACAGAACAGCCCCAGCATTTT. Translated, it gives CASSAYPGTEQPQHF.

The rearrangement links TRBV11-2 to TRBJ2-1; 10 nucleotides agree with TRBD2. V was pared by 4 bases and J by 2 bases, with 5 bases of the junction left unmatched. Germline values: CDR1 SGHAT, CDR2 FQNNGV. There are 16 residues in the CDR3. The CDR3 DNA is TGTGCCAGCAGCTATAGCGGGAGGCTCACCTACAATGAGCAGTTCTTC. It yields the protein CASSYSGRLTYNEQFF.

The rearrangement links TRBV4-3 to TRBJ1-3; possibly TRBD1 for D (6 bases). The CDR3 consists of 16 residues. CDR1 is LGHNA and CDR2 is YSLEER in the germline V gene. Trimming removed 8 bases from V and 0 bases from J, with 17 bases in between. The CDR3 DNA reads as TGCGCCAGCTCTAGGGGGGCCAGCCTCTCTGGAAACACCATATATTTT. The encoded protein is CASSRGASLSGNTIYF.

The V and J genes are TRBV9 and TRBJ2-3; the match to TRBD2 covers 14 bases. CDR3 size: 17 residues. The V gene's germline CDR1 is SGDLS and CDR2 YYNGEE. J gave up 4 bases and V 5 bases, and 9 bases lay outside the gene matches. The CDR3 nucleotides read TGTGCCAGCAGTGAGCGGGGACTAGCGGGAGTAGCAGATACGCAGTATTTT. Translating it yields CASSERGLAGVADTQYF. The whole variable domain, remainder taken from reference TRBV9 and TRBJ2-3, is DSGVTQTPKHLITATGQRVTLRCSPRSGDLSVYWYQQSLDQGLQFLIQYYNGEERAKGNILERFSAQQFPDLHSELNLSSLELGDSALYFCASSERGLAGVADTQYFGPGTRLTVL.

In its sample, this clone was seen once. The CDR3 loop is CASRGGGTGNYGYTF. The CDR3 coding sequence is TGTGCCAGCAGGGGAGGGGGGACAGGGAACTATGGCTACACCTTC. The chain links TRBV9 to TRBJ1-2, with 9 bases identical to TRBD1. There are 15 residues in the CDR3. Per germline, CDR1 SGDLS and CDR2 YYNGEE. The ends lost 5 bases at V and 2 bases at J; junction bases unmatched: 7.

V and J are TRBV27 and TRBJ2-7; D assignment may be TRBD1 or TRBD2 (5 bases each). V was pared by 6 bases and J by 4 bases, with 13 bases between. This CDR3 contains 13 residues. The germline gives CDR1 MNHEY, CDR2 SMNVEV (reference sequence). As DNA, the CDR3 is TGTGCCAGCAGCACCCGAGGGGATTACGAGCAGTACTTC. Its protein product is CASSTRGDYEQYF.

The gene calls are TRBV11-3 and TRBJ2-3, with no clear D. CDR1 and CDR2 from the germline V gene are SGHNT and YENEEA. The CDR3 has 16 amino acids. V lost 2 bases, J lost 3 bases, and 15 bases lay in between. The CDR3 region is CASSLRSGGETDTQYF. CDR3 coding DNA: TGTGCCAGCAGCTTAAGATCAGGTGGGGAAACAGATACGCAGTATTTT.